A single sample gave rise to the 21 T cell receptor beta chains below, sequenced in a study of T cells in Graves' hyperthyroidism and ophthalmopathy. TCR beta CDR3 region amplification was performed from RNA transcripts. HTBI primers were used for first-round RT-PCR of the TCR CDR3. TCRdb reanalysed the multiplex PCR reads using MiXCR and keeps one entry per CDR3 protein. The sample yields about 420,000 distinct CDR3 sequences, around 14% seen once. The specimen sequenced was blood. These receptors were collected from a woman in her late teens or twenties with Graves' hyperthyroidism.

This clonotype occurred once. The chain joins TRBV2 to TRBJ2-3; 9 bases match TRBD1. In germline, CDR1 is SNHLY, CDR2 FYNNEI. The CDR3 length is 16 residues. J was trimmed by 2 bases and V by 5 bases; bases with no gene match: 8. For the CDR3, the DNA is TGTGCCAGCAGTACGACAGGGGGAGCGTCCACAGATACGCAGTATTTT. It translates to CASSTTGGASTDTQYF.

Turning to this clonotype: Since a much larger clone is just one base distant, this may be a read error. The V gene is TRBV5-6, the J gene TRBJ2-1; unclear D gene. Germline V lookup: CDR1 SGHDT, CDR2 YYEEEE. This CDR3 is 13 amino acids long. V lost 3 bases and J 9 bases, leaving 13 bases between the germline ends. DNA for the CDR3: TGTGCCAGCAGCTCTCCGGATGTTTCTGAGCAGTTCTTC. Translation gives CASSSPDVSEQFF.

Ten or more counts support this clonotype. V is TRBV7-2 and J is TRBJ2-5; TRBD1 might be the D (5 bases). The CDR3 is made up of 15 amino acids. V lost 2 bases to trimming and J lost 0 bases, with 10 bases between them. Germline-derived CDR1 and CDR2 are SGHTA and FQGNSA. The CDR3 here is CASSLSDRYQETQYF. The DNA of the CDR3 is TGTGCCAGCAGCTTATCCGACAGATACCAAGAGACCCAGTACTTC.

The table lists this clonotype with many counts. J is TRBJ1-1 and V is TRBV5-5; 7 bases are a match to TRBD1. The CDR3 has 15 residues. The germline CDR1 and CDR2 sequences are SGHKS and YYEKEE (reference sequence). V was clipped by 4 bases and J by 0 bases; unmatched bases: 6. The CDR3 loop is CASSSSGTVNTEAFF. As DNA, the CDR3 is TGTGCCAGCAGCAGTTCCGGGACAGTGAACACTGAAGCTTTCTTT.

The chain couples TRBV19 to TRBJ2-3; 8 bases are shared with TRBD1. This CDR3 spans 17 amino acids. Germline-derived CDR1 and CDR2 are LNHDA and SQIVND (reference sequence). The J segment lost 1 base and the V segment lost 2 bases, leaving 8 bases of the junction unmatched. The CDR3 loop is CASSISQGAQGTDTQYF. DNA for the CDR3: TGTGCCAGTAGTATATCTCAGGGGGCGCAGGGCACAGATACGCAGTATTTT.

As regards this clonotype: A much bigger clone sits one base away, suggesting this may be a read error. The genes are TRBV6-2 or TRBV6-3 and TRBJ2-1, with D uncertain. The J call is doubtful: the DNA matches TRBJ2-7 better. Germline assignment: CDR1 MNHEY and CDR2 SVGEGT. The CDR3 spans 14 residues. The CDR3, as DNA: TGTGCCACCCGTGTACTTAGCTCCTACAATGAGCAGTACTTC. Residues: CATRVLSSYNEQYF.

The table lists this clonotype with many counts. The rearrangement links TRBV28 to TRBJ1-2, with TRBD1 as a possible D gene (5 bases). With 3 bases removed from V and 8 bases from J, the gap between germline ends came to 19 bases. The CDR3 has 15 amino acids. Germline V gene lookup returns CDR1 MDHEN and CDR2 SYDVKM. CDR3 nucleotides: TGTGCCAGCAGTTTGAGGGCAGGGAGAAGAGAAGGCTACACCTTC. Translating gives CASSLRAGRREGYTF.

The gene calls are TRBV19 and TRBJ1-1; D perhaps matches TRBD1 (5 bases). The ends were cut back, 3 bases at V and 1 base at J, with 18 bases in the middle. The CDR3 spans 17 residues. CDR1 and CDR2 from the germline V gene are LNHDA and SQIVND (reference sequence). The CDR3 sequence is CASSMWGTGRANTEAFF. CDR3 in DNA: TGTGCCAGTAGTATGTGGGGGACGGGCAGGGCGAACACTGAAGCTTTCTTT.

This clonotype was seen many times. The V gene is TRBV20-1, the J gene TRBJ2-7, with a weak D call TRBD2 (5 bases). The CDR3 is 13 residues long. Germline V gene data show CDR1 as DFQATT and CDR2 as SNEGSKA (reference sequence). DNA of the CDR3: TGCAGCGTAGACGGGGTACTACTCTACGAGCAGTACTTC. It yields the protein CSVDGVLLYEQYF.

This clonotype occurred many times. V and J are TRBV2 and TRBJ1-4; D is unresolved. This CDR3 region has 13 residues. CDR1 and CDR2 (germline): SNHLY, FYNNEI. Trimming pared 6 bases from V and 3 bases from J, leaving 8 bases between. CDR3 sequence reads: CASSPGANEKLFF. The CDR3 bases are TGTGCCAGCAGCCCCGGGGCTAATGAAAAACTGTTTTTT.

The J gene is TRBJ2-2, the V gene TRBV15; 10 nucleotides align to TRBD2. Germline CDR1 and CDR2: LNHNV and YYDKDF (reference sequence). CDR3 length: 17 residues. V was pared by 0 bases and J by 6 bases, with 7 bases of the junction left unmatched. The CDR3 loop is CATSRDSGLAGAGELFF. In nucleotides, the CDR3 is TGTGCCACCAGCAGAGATTCCGGGCTAGCGGGAGCCGGGGAGCTGTTTTTT.

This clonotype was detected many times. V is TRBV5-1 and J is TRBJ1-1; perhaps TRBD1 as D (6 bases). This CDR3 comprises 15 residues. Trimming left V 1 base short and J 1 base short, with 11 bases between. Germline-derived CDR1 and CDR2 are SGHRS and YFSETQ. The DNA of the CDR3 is TGCGCCAGCAGCTTGACGGACAGAAGGAACACTGAAGCTTTCTTT. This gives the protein CASSLTDRRNTEAFF.

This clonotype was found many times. The CDR3 sequence: CSAANYGYTF. CDR3 DNA: TGCAGTGCTGCAAACTATGGCTACACCTTC. The gene calls are TRBV20-1 and TRBJ1-2, with unresolved D. CDR1 DFQATT and CDR2 SNEGSKA come from the germline V gene (reference sequence). The V end was cut by 5 bases, the J end by 2 bases, with 3 bases between. The CDR3 has 10 amino acids.

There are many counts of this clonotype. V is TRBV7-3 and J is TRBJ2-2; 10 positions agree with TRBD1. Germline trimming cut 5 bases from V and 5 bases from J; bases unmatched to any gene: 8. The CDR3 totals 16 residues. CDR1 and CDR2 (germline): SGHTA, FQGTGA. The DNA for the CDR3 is TGTGCCAGCAGCGGCTCGACAGGGGGCGCGACCGGGGAGCTGTTTTTT. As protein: CASSGSTGGATGELFF.

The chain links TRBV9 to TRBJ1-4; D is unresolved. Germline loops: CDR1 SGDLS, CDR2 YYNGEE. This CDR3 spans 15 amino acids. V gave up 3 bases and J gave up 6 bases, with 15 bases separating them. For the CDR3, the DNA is TGTGCCAGCAGCGGAGAACTCGGGCCCTATGAAAAACTGTTTTTT. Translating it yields CASSGELGPYEKLFF.

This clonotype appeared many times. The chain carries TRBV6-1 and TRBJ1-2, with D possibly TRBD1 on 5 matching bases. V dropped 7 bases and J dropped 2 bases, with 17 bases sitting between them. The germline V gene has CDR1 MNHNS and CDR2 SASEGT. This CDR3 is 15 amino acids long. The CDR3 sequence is CASNPRMAGNYGYTF. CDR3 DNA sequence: TGTGCCAGCAACCCACGCATGGCAGGGAACTATGGCTACACCTTC.

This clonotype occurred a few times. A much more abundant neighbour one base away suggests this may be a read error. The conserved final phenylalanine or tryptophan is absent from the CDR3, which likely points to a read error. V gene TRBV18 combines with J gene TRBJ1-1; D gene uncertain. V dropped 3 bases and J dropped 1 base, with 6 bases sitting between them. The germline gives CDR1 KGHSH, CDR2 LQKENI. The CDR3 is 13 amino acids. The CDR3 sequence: CASSPDQNTEAFL. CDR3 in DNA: TGTGCCAGCTCACCGGACCAGAACACTGAAGCTTTCCTT.

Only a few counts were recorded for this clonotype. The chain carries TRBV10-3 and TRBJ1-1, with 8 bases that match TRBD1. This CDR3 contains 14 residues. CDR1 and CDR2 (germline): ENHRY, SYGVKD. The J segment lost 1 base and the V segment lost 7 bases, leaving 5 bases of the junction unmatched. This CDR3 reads CAITGQGANTEAFF. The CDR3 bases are TGTGCCATCACCGGACAGGGAGCGAACACTGAAGCTTTCTTT.

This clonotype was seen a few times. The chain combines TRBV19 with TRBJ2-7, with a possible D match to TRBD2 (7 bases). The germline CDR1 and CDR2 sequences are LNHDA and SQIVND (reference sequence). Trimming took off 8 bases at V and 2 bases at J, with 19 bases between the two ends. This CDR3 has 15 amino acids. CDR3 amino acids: CASSSMGGAPYEQYF. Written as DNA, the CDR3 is TGTGCCAGTTCATCGATGGGGGGGGCCCCCTACGAGCAGTACTTC.

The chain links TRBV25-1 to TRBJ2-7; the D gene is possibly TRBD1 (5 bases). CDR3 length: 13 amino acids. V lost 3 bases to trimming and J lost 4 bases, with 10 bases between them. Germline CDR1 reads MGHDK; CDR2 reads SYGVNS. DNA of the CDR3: TGTGCCAGCAGTGACGGACAACCATACGAGCAGTACTTC. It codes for CASSDGQPYEQYF.

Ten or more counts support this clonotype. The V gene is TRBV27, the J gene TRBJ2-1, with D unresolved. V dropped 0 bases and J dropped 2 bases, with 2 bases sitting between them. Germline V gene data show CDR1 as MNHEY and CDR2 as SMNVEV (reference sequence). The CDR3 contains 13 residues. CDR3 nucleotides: TGTGCCAGCAGTTTATCCCCCTACAATGAGCAGTTCTTC. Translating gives CASSLSPYNEQFF.